The 5 T cell receptor beta chains reported below all come from one sample, sequenced in a study of cytomegalovirus exposure and HLA in healthy donors. PCR amplification relied on 60 Vbeta primers (plus 13 Jbeta primers). Assay: immunoSEQ multiplex PCR; the TCRdb copy retains only in-frame clones and omits some. This sample yields under 130,000 clones, of which 76% are seen a single time; around 8.2% belongs to the top ten. The source material was PBMCs. Every receptor here comes from a man in his forties or fifties in good health and CMV-seropositive.

The chain carries TRBV19 and TRBJ1-3; D unclear. V lost 6 bases and J lost 0, with 6 bases in between. This CDR3 is built from 13 residues. The germline V gene has CDR1 LNHDA and CDR2 SQIVND (reference sequence). CDR3 in amino acids: CASRLISGNTIYF. The CDR3 DNA reads as TGTGCCAGTAGGCTAATCTCTGGAAACACCATATATTTT. Based on the CDR3 plus reference TRBV19 and TRBJ1-3, the full variable domain is DGGITQSPKYLFRKEGQNVTLSCEQNLNHDAMYWYRQDPGQGLRLIYYSQIVNDFQKGDIAEGYSVSREKKESFPLTVTSAQKNPTAFYLCASRLISGNTIYFGEGSWLTVV.

The gene calls are TRBV2 and TRBJ2-7, with 10 bases matching TRBD1. The CDR3 sequence is 15 residues long. V shed 3 bases and J 3 bases; nucleotides not matched to a gene: 5. Germline V gene data show CDR1 as SNHLY and CDR2 as FYNNEI. CDR3 protein: CASSDGTGVRYEQYF. The CDR3 DNA reads TGTGCCAGCAGTGATGGGACAGGGGTCCGCTACGAGCAGTACTTC.

V usage is TRBV23-1 and J usage is TRBJ1-2; 7 nucleotides line up with TRBD1. TRBV23-1 falls under the ORF class, with uncertain function. CDR3 length equals 17 residues. Unmatched junction bases numbered 7, after V lost 0 bases and J lost 0 bases. This chain's CDR3 is CASSQSDRRTPNYGYTF. The CDR3, as DNA: TGCGCCAGCAGTCAATCGGACAGGAGGACGCCTAACTATGGCTACACCTTC.

The rearrangement uses TRBV10-3 and TRBJ2-2; 8 bases line up with TRBD2. This CDR3 has 15 residues. J lost 6 bases, V lost 4 bases, and 7 bases had no gene match. Germline assignment: CDR1 ENHRY and CDR2 SYGVKD. The CDR3 DNA is TGTGCCATCAGTGGGGGCGGGGGGATGTCCGGGGAGCTGTTTTTT. Its protein product is CAISGGGGMSGELFF.

The V gene is TRBV6-5, the J gene TRBJ1-2, with 7 bases matching TRBD1. The V gene end was trimmed by 6 bases and the J gene end by 7 bases; junction bases not matched to a gene: 8. The CDR3 has 13 residues. Germline V CDR1 and CDR2: MNHEY, SVGAGI. CDR3 nucleotides: TGTGCCAGCAGCCTTCAGGGGGGAGGTGGCTACACCTTC. Translation gives CASSLQGGGGYTF.